Described below is a single TCR beta chain sequence and its context. The record originates from a study of early T cells in non-severe SARS-CoV-2 infection. TCRdb reanalysed the 5' RACE reads using MiXCR and keeps one entry per CDR3 protein. Among 80,000 to 95,000 distinct CDR3 sequences listed, 13% to 15% were seen once. From germline, CDR1 is MNHEY and CDR2 SVGEGT. V was clipped by 4 bases and J by 0 bases, with 13 bases between them. The CDR3 totals 17 residues. The chain is built from TRBV6-2 or TRBV6-3 and TRBJ2-6; no clear D. The receptor's source is an adult who was a healthcare worker with PCR-confirmed SARS-CoV-2 infection or an uninfected control (not recorded which). The sequenced sample was whole blood. The CDR3 is CASSFSPLGSGANVLTF. The CDR3 region has the DNA TGTGCCAGCAGTTTCTCCCCCCTGGGCTCTGGGGCCAACGTCCTGACTTTC.